These T cell receptor beta chains were read from a single sample in a study of graft-versus-host responses after intestinal transplantation. Generated by immunoSEQ multiplex PCR, the TCRdb table keeps only in-frame clones and is missing some. The sample includes 9,500 to 13,000 clones, approximately 92% of them seen just once. The sample consisted of PBMCs, taken approximately 68 days after transplant. The receptors were sampled from a human patient who received an intestinal transplant, so some T cells may come from the graft donor. CDR3s include the opening cysteine and the closing phenylalanine or tryptophan. Size is omitted from some rows. Given values are once, few, many or a class for expanded clones.

j_call,v_call,clone_size,cdr3_aa
TRBJ2-5,TRBV4-2,.,CASSQQRIKETQYF
TRBJ2-2,TRBV13,.,CASSPRDRGGVNTGELFF
TRBJ1-2,TRBV7-8,.,CASSPLGQGHYGYTF
TRBJ2-3,TRBV12-5,few,CASGSGQGDWDTQYF
TRBJ2-5,TRBV5-1,.,CASSYRDRGLRETQYF
TRBJ2-3,TRBV5-4,.,CASSFQGTDTQYF
TRBJ2-2,TRBV27,.,CASSVWGTGELFF
TRBJ2-7,TRBV19,once,CASSIDLRLGYEQYF
TRBJ2-7,TRBV28,once,CASSLTGEGHEQYF
TRBJ1-2,TRBV7-9,.,CASSLGGGNYTF
TRBJ2-5,TRBV6-5,.,CASSSPGTEQETQYF
TRBJ2-1,TRBV5-1,.,CASSLGGLAGWYNEQFF
TRBJ2-7,TRBV5-1,.,CASSLLAGSSYEQYF
TRBJ2-5,TRBV2,.,CASYGSGRSIEETQYF
TRBJ2-7,TRBV4-1,.,CASSRQLAGGYEQYF
TRBJ2-1,TRBV5-1,.,CASSLVISSGGRSNEQFF
TRBJ2-7,TRBV29-1,.,CSVSGGSSYEQYF
TRBJ2-7,TRBV19,.,CASSIKDAEDEQYF
TRBJ1-5,TRBV7-8,once,CASSLRPWTGKDNQPQHF
TRBJ2-3,TRBV19,.,CASIEGLGTDTQYF